The present TCR beta chain was sequenced within a study of shared clonotypes between healthy human individuals. The study separated CD4+ cells into CD45RA+ naive and CD45RA-negative memory subsets. Repertoires were generated with immunoSEQ multiplex PCR, while TCRdb's copy carries only in-frame clones and drops some. This sample has about 2.4 million clones, with roughly 93% found just once. The CDR3 spans 16 residues. CDR1 and CDR2 from the germline V gene are SNHLY and FYNNEI. Losses at the gene ends were 5 bases for V and 0 bases for J; bases not matched to a gene: 5. This receptor was taken from a young man in good health. Some clones in this sample may be carry-over from other donors' samples. The chain is built from TRBV2 and TRBJ2-2; 8 nucleotides align to TRBD2. Material: naive CD4+ T cells from PBMCs. Stated subset: CD45RA+ positively selected. CDR3 protein: CASSPLSGTNTGELFF. The CDR3 DNA sequence: TGTGCCAGCAGTCCCCTTAGCGGGACGAACACCGGGGAGCTGTTTTTT.